The 28 T cell receptor beta chains presented below share a single source sample, sequenced in a study of blood T cells in healthy people across ages (dated by TCRdb to between 2014 and 2017). The receptor library was made with 5' RACE. A second PCR of 7 to 11 cycles was run with a J-beta primer mix and a sample-barcoded 5' primer. The public reads were quality trimmed at Q25 with fastp and then assembled into clones with MiXCR by TCRdb, keeping productive beta chains. Each record represents a unique CDR3 protein, reported with the most common genes and DNA among its rows. This sample is represented by 1.8 million or so distinct CDR3 sequences; about 39% of them were singletons. The leading ten clones occupy 23% of the sample. The sample was blood. The source of these receptors is a human donor in good health.

This clonotype was detected only a few times. The chain links TRBV28 to TRBJ2-3; TRBD2 is a possible D gene (6 bases). Trimming stripped 4 bases from V and 0 bases from J, with 20 bases between. The CDR3 has 18 residues. Germline values: CDR1 MDHEN, CDR2 SYDVKM. The DNA of the CDR3 is TGTGCCAGCAGTTCGGGGGTCGAAGCTTTCCCGAGCACAGATACGCAGTATTTT. This sequence encodes CASSSGVEAFPSTDTQYF.

V and J are TRBV30 and TRBJ1-2; no clear D. This CDR3 is built from 12 residues. Trimming took 0 bases from V and 5 from J, leaving 7 bases between them. CDR1 is GTSNPN and CDR2 is SVGIG in the germline V gene (reference sequence). CDR3 DNA: TGTGCCTGGAGTGTATGGTCGTATGGCTACACCTTC. It encodes CAWSVWSYGYTF.

The CDR3 protein is CASSRTRLNQETQYF. CDR3 sequence (DNA): TGTGCCAGCAGCCGAACAAGACTTAATCAAGAGACCCAGTACTTC. The rearrangement joins TRBV7-9 to TRBJ2-5; D is unclear. The CDR3 has 15 residues. Germline CDR1 and CDR2: SEHNR and FQNEAQ (reference sequence). Trimming removed 5 bases at V and 2 bases at J, with 15 bases between. The full variable domain, its missing parts supplied by reference TRBV7-9 and TRBJ2-5, is DTGVSQNPRHKITKRGQNVTFRCDPISEHNRLYWYRQTLGQGPEFLTYFQNEAQLEKSRLLSDRFSAERPKGSFSTLEIQRTEQGDSAMYLCASSRTRLNQETQYFGPGTRLLVL.

The genes are TRBV5-5 and TRBJ1-2; 10 nucleotides line up with TRBD1. Germline V CDR1 and CDR2: SGHKS, YYEKEE (reference sequence). The trim removed 4 bases at V and 7 bases at J, leaving 13 bases unmatched. The CDR3 length is 16 residues. Here the CDR3 DNA reads TGTGCCAGCAGCCCCTACTCGACAGGGGGCGCGGCTGGCTACACCTTC. It encodes CASSPYSTGGAAGYTF.

The CDR3 nucleotides are TGTGCCAGCAGTTCCCAGCAGTCCGATACGCAGTATTTT. Protein: CASSSQQSDTQYF. This chain links TRBV28 with TRBJ2-3, with D unresolved. The CDR3 length is 13 residues. CDR1 and CDR2 (germline): MDHEN, SYDVKM. Between the trimmed V and J ends, which lost 4 bases and 6 bases, there was a span of 11 bases.

The V and J genes are TRBV5-5 and TRBJ1-2; D gene unclear. The length of the CDR3 is 15 residues. Trimming removed 1 base from V and 0 bases from J, with 10 bases in between. Germline CDR1 SGHKS, CDR2 YYEKEE (reference sequence). This CDR3 is CASSLPGDANYGYTF. The DNA of the CDR3 is TGTGCCAGCAGCTTGCCAGGAGATGCTAACTATGGCTACACCTTC.

This clonotype was observed a single time. A junction boundary mismatches the germline segment, possibly from a read error. The chain joins TRBV10-3 to TRBJ1-1; no reliable D call. Germline loops: CDR1 ENHRY, CDR2 SYGVKD. The CDR3 is 13 residues long. DNA of the CDR3: TGTGCCATCAGTTTCGATAAGACGACTGGAGCTTTCTTT. It specifies CAISFDKTTGAFF.

The chain carries TRBV10-3 and TRBJ2-5; a weak D match, TRBD1 (5 bases). CDR3 size: 13 residues. Trimming stripped 10 bases from V and 2 bases from J, with 14 bases between. The germline CDR1 and CDR2 sequences are ENHRY and SYGVKD. The chain's CDR3 is CATQERQQETQYF. The CDR3 region has the DNA TGTGCCACACAAGAGAGACAGCAAGAGACCCAGTACTTC.

This clonotype has only a few counts. V is TRBV4-1 and J is TRBJ2-7; D gene unclear. CDR3 length: 15 amino acids. Trimming removed 1 base at V and 2 bases at J, with 12 bases between. Germline V gene sequence: CDR1 MGHRA, CDR2 YSYEKL. The chain's CDR3 is CASSQVSQSTYEQYF. DNA for the CDR3: TGCGCCAGCAGCCAAGTCAGCCAAAGCACCTACGAGCAGTACTTC.

J is TRBJ2-4 and V is TRBV21-1; the table's D call TRBD2 went unverified against the DNA. Matching the DNA end better, TRBJ2-7 makes the J call doubtful. TRBV21-1 is classified as a pseudogene. The CDR3 is made up of 10 amino acids. CDR3 in amino acids: CATSESEQYF. The CDR3 DNA follows: TGTGCCACCTCCGAGAGCGAGCAGTACTTC.

The rearrangement uses TRBV29-1 and TRBJ1-1, with unresolved D. Germline CDR1 SQVTM, CDR2 ANQGSEA. The V and J ends lost 0 bases and 2 bases respectively, with 10 bases between them. The CDR3 is made up of 14 amino acids. The CDR3 region has the DNA TGCAGCGTTGAAGATCGTGGGAGAAACACTGAAGCTTTCTTT. Protein product: CSVEDRGRNTEAFF.

This clonotype showed up just a few times. Here the CDR3 reads CASSVGAGAYEQYF. The CDR3 DNA reads TGTGCCAGCAGCGTAGGTGCAGGGGCATACGAGCAGTACTTC. The chain uses TRBV9 and TRBJ2-7, with D possibly TRBD1 on 6 matching bases. The CDR3 has 14 amino acids. Germline V gene data show CDR1 as SGDLS and CDR2 as YYNGEE. The V end was cut by 0 bases, the J end by 4 bases, with 11 bases between.

This chain links TRBV7-3 with TRBJ2-1; D remains unclear. Germline V gene sequence: CDR1 SGHTA, CDR2 FQGTGA. This CDR3 comprises 15 residues. Deletions cut 2 bases from V and 4 bases from J, with 12 bases between. The CDR3, as DNA: TGTGCCAGCAGCTTAGAACAGCAACCGTACAATGAGCAGTTCTTC. This sequence encodes CASSLEQQPYNEQFF.

CDR3 sequence: CASSFGDRTEAFF. The DNA of the CDR3 is TGTGCCAGCAGCTTTGGGGATCGGACTGAAGCTTTCTTT. The chain recombines TRBV7-9 with TRBJ1-1; D uncertain. V was clipped by 3 bases and J by 5 bases, with 10 bases between them. Germline V CDR1 and CDR2: SEHNR, FQNEAQ (reference sequence). The CDR3 has 13 residues.

Turning to this clonotype: The CDR3 carries no conserved terminal phenylalanine or tryptophan, so it likely arises from a read error. The V call is TRBV20-1, the J call TRBJ2-6; TRBD2 is a possible D gene (7 bases). The CDR3 spans 14 residues. V shed 7 bases and J shed 2 bases, with 12 bases lying between them. Germline assignment: CDR1 DFQATT and CDR2 SNEGSKA (reference sequence). In nucleotides, the CDR3 is TGCAGTGTTGGGGGGGGGCCTGGGGCCAACGTCCTGACTTGC. Protein sequence: CSVGGGPGANVLTC.

The chain links TRBV25-1 to TRBJ1-2; 7 positions match TRBD1. The CDR3 has 14 residues. The V gene's germline CDR1 is MGHDK and CDR2 SYGVNS. V lost 6 bases and J lost 8; bases outside the gene matches: 12. CDR3 in amino acids: CASSHLTGTAGYTF. CDR3 coding DNA: TGTGCCAGCAGCCACTTGACAGGGACAGCCGGCTACACCTTC.

The table lists this clonotype with a few counts. V and J are TRBV6-5 and TRBJ2-4; perhaps TRBD2 as D (6 bases). The J call may be faulty, since TRBJ2-7 better matches the DNA end. The CDR3 runs to 15 residues. Per germline, CDR1 MNHEY and CDR2 SVGAGI. In nucleotides, the CDR3 is TGTGCCAGCAGTTACTCTGCGGATAGCGGATACGAGCAGTACTTC. Its translation: CASSYSADSGYEQYF.

The table lists this clonotype with many counts. V is TRBV7-2 and J is TRBJ2-7, with D unresolved. V dropped 2 bases and J dropped 4 bases, with 12 bases sitting between them. CDR1 and CDR2 (germline): SGHTA, FQGNSA. CDR3 length equals 14 residues. CDR3 residues: CASSLRQVPYEQYF. CDR3 DNA: TGTGCCAGCAGCTTACGGCAGGTACCGTACGAGCAGTACTTC.

This clonotype was detected once. The chain employs TRBV24-1 and TRBJ2-1; D is uncertain. CDR1 and CDR2 from the germline V gene are KGHDR and SFDVKD. Trimming took off 2 bases at V and 12 bases at J, with 13 bases between the two ends. The CDR3 loop spans 13 amino acids. CDR3 sequence reads: CATSDSSAHVQFF. The CDR3 nucleotides read TGTGCCACCAGTGATTCCTCTGCTCATGTGCAGTTCTTC.

The chain has TRBV20-1 and TRBJ2-7; 7 bases agree with TRBD1. Unmatched junction bases numbered 6, after V lost 2 bases and J lost 2 bases. Germline-derived CDR1 and CDR2 are DFQATT and SNEGSKA (reference sequence). This CDR3 is built from 14 residues. Written as DNA, the CDR3 is TGCAGTGCTAGAAGCTTCGACAGGGCCTACGAGCAGTACTTC. As protein: CSARSFDRAYEQYF.

This clonotype has a handful of counts. The chain couples TRBV7-2 to TRBJ1-2; D might be TRBD1 (6 bases). There are 13 residues in the CDR3. The V end was cut by 6 bases, the J end by 6 bases, with 14 bases between. Germline CDR1 reads SGHTA; CDR2 reads FQGNSA. The CDR3 DNA reads TGTGCCAGCAGTTGGACAGCACTAGATGGCTACACCTTC. Protein sequence: CASSWTALDGYTF.

CDR3 region: CASSVGNLDGNEQYF. The CDR3, as DNA: TGTGCCAGCAGCGTAGGAAACCTAGACGGCAATGAGCAGTACTTC. This chain links TRBV9 with TRBJ2-7; D is uncertain. Germline CDR1 SGDLS, CDR2 YYNGEE. The CDR3 spans 15 residues. V lost 0 bases and J lost 7, with 17 bases in between.

The chain couples TRBV28 to TRBJ1-2; no firm D call. The CDR3 is 12 amino acids. Trimming pared 10 bases from V and 5 bases from J, leaving 14 bases between. Germline CDR1 is MDHEN and CDR2 is SYDVKM. This chain's CDR3 is CANKNSEYGYTF. The CDR3 DNA reads TGTGCCAACAAAAATAGCGAGTATGGCTACACCTTC.

This clonotype was counted only a few times. The rearrangement joins TRBV20-1 to TRBJ1-2; no reliable D call. Germline values: CDR1 DFQATT, CDR2 SNEGSKA (reference sequence). CDR3 length: 12 amino acids. The germline V and J ends were trimmed by 6 bases and 7 bases, with 15 bases remaining between them. The CDR3 DNA sequence: TGCAGTGCCTTTAAAGGATCATTTGGCTACACCTTC. Amino acid sequence: CSAFKGSFGYTF.

CDR3: CASSHTSGRNSYNEQFF. The CDR3 region has the DNA TGCGCCAGCAGCCACACTAGCGGGAGGAACTCCTACAATGAGCAGTTCTTC. The chain employs TRBV5-1 and TRBJ2-1; 12 bases map to TRBD2. Germline-derived CDR1 and CDR2 are SGHRS and YFSETQ. V dropped 4 bases and J dropped 0; count of bases not matched to a gene: 5. The CDR3 contains 17 residues.

The chain links TRBV20-1 to TRBJ1-2, with TRBD1 as a possible D gene (6 bases). Germline V gene data show CDR1 as DFQATT and CDR2 as SNEGSKA (reference sequence). This CDR3 comprises 15 residues. The ends were cut back, 5 bases at V and 5 bases at J, with 21 bases in the middle. The CDR3 sequence is CSASPPVDRIYGYTF. CDR3 nucleotide sequence: TGCAGTGCTTCCCCCCCTGTCGACAGGATTTATGGCTACACCTTC.

In its sample, this clonotype was seen a few times. A junction end diverges from the germline sequence, so it may reflect a read error. The genes are TRBV29-1 and TRBJ2-7; 9 bases are a match to TRBD1. Per germline, CDR1 SQVTM and CDR2 ANQGSEA. The CDR3 covers 15 residues. In DNA, the CDR3 is TGCAACGTTGTAGGAGGGGACAGGGTGTCGTACGAGCAGTACTTC. The encoded protein is CNVVGGDRVSYEQYF.

The rearrangement joins TRBV12-3 or TRBV12-4 to TRBJ2-1; 8 bases are shared with TRBD2. The CDR3 has 15 residues. V gave up 2 bases and J gave up 13 bases; unmatched junction bases: 13. The CDR3 nucleotides are TGTGCCAGCAGTTTAAGCGGGGGCCTTAAAGAGACCCAGTTCTTC. Translating gives CASSLSGGLKETQFF.